This T cell receptor beta chain was observed in a study of T cell responses to AZD1222 COVID-19 vaccine (dated by TCRdb to about 2021). As for the study more broadly: AZD1222 recipients given second doses at about 4 weeks or at about 12 weeks were pooled, since spike-specific TCR depth and breadth were not found to differ between the two schedules. TCR sequencing covered some 240 trial participants: 207 given two doses of AZD1222 and 26 given two doses of MenACWY control vaccine. Trial participants were enrolled into age subgroups of 18-55, 56-69 and 70-plus years, which contained approximately 150, 30 and 60 TCR-sequenced participants, respectively. The research as a whole found: No day 14 peak-response samples were available, so repertoires were characterized only after the peak T cell response. Participants were mostly white British and included more females than males, and it was suggested by the authors that clonal diversity may have been underestimated. Spike-specific TCR breadth and depth rose significantly after two AZD1222 doses compared with day 0 and with MenACWY recipients. Only five or six AZD1222 recipients were SARS-CoV-2 seropositive at baseline, limiting conclusions about previously exposed vaccinees. The 56-69-year group was small, and its depth increase did not reach significance, likely because of low power. Reportedly, almost half of the unique spike-specific TCRs recognized epitopes lying outside the regions that are mutated in the B.1.351 and B.1.1.7 variants. CD4 TCRs associated with the vaccine covered the entire spike protein, and the dominant responses were in regions 160-218 and 743-854.

Interpreted using the paper, the time point label stands for: baseline before first vaccination. Vaccinee samples were obtained from the UK trials COV001 and COV002, which included a single-blind randomized controlled phase 2/3 trial of AZD1222 (ChAdOx1 nCoV-19) in healthy adults. For TCRbeta chain sequencing, PBMC samples from trial participants were taken at day 0 and at day 28 after the second dose. V loses 1 base, J loses 6 bases, and the germline ends lie 9 bases apart. CDR1 is given as SEHNR and CDR2 as FQNEAQ, both from the germline V gene (reference sequence). Taken from cysteine to phenylalanine, the CDR3 has 13 residues. Only the CDR3 part of the read is kept: 39 bases, read in frame from the first base. The CDR3 regions of human TCRbeta chains were subjected to immunosequencing. As for the original processing: TCRs in the repertoires were compared against a reference library of SARS-CoV-2-specific TCRs that had been generated with the MIRA antigen-specificity platform. Breadth meant the fraction of unique TCRs that were SARS-CoV-2-associated, whereas depth meant the fraction of total T cells that were SARS-CoV-2-associated. Using the MIRA data, each spike-specific TCR was assigned both to the spike region to which the TCR was reactive and to a CD4 or CD8 class. Log10-transformed breadth and depth values were compared by one-way ANOVA with Sidak's multiple comparisons tests. Not all clones reach the TCRdb copy of this immuneACCESS table, which keeps in-frame sequences only. Checked studies attribute under half of the gap to unresolved V genes and leave the rest unexplained. V and J calls plus clone size are reproduced from that table; the DNA served to infer D and trimming. For this sample there are around 150,000 clones; about nine tenths appear just once. Around 5.1% of the sample belongs to the ten largest clones.

Regarding this clone: Its antigen is currently not known. No quality values exist for individual bases; no much larger clone is one base distant.

The sequence was obtained from an adult in good health. The sequence joins TRBV7-9 to TRBJ2-5, with the D call perhaps TRBD1 or TRBD2, each one matching 5 bases. Source: peripheral blood, taken on day 0 of AZD1222 vaccination. The nucleotide sequence reads as follows: TGTGCCAGCAGCTTAGGGGGCGGGCAGACCCAGTACTTC. Its protein product is CASSLGGGQTQYF.